This TCR beta chain came from a study of patients and donors after allogeneic stem cell transplantation. In TCRdb, the RT-PCR reads were re-called with MiXCR into one record per CDR3 protein. Of roughly 140,000 distinct CDR3 sequences detected, about 40% appear once; the ten largest clones hold 50% to 65%. CDR3 length: 13 residues. The V end lost 5 bases, the J end lost 12 bases, and 17 bases lay between the germline ends. The TCR sequence derives from a human donor who was either an allogeneic HSCT recipient or a stem cell or donor lymphocyte infusion donor (not recorded which). It is not recorded whose cells these are; they may come from a transplant donor. The specimen was blood, either unsorted or a sorted T cell fraction (not recorded which). This sequence joins TRBV12-3 or TRBV12-4 and TRBJ2-1, with D perhaps TRBD2 (6 bases). CDR3 amino acids: CASSTGTASTQFF. For the CDR3, the DNA is TGTGCCAGCAGTACCGGGACTGCATCGACGCAGTTCTTC.